The 29 T cell receptor beta chains reported below all come from one sample, sequenced in a study of blood T cell repertoires in COVID-19. This table comes from immunoSEQ multiplex PCR, and its TCRdb copy is limited to in-frame clones, with some not included. Of fewer than 700,000 clones listed, 85% to 90% are singletons. The material sequenced was peripheral blood. Receptor source: a woman aged 45 to 65 with COVID-19, enrolled during active disease.

The chain combines TRBV6-6 with TRBJ2-3, with 9 bases matching TRBD2. Germline-derived CDR1 and CDR2 are MNHNY and SVGAGI (reference sequence). The CDR3 length is 16 residues. V trimming: 6 bases; J trimming: 4 bases; junction bases outside the gene matches: 11. The CDR3: CASSQWRGGRSDTQYF. The CDR3 nucleotides read TGTGCCAGCAGCCAATGGCGGGGGGGCCGGTCAGATACGCAGTATTTT.

The chain is built from TRBV9 and TRBJ1-6; D is possibly TRBD1 (5 bases). The CDR3 spans 15 residues. Germline V gives CDR1 SGDLS, CDR2 YYNGEE. The V gene lost 4 bases and the J gene lost 10 bases, with 18 bases spanning the gap. The CDR3 DNA reads TGTGCCAGCAGCCCGGGCCCTCAGGGAGGATCACCCCTCCACTTT. It codes for CASSPGPQGGSPLHF.

The rearrangement links TRBV1 to TRBJ1-2; TRBD1 is the table's D call and was not checked against the DNA. TRBV1 is reported as a pseudogene. The CDR3 contains 18 residues. The CDR3 nucleotides read TGCACCAGCAGCCAACCCTCGACAGGGTGTATATTTAACTATGGCTACACCTTC. Translation: CTSSQPSTGCIFNYGYTF.

The V gene is TRBV2, the J gene TRBJ1-6; no definite D call. Germline V lookup: CDR1 SNHLY, CDR2 FYNNEI. This CDR3 contains 14 residues. V lost 4 bases, J lost 9 bases, and 13 bases lay in between. The CDR3 DNA follows: TGTGCCAGCAGTGCCTTAGAGGGCGGTTCACCCCTCCACTTT. Amino acids: CASSALEGGSPLHF.

The rearrangement joins TRBV9 to TRBJ2-7; D uncertain. The length of the CDR3 is 13 residues. CDR1 and CDR2 from the germline V gene are SGDLS and YYNGEE. Trimming left V 0 bases short and J 0 bases short, with 4 bases between. The CDR3 sequence is CASSVESSYEQYF. CDR3 DNA sequence: TGTGCCAGCAGCGTAGAGAGCTCCTACGAGCAGTACTTC.

This rearrangement joins TRBV9 to TRBJ2-3, with 9 bases fitting TRBD2. After removal of 3 bases from V and 4 bases from J, the junction contained 15 bases not matched to a gene. The CDR3 totals 18 residues. Germline V gene lookup returns CDR1 SGDLS and CDR2 YYNGEE. The CDR3 reads CASSATLAGLSNSDTQYF. For the CDR3, the DNA is TGTGCCAGCAGCGCGACACTAGCGGGCCTGAGCAATTCAGATACGCAGTATTTT. The variable domain in full, with the rest retrieved from reference TRBV9 and TRBJ2-3, is DSGVTQTPKHLITATGQRVTLRCSPRSGDLSVYWYQQSLDQGLQFLIQYYNGEERAKGNILERFSAQQFPDLHSELNLSSLELGDSALYFCASSATLAGLSNSDTQYFGPGTRLTVL.

The chain uses TRBV6-1 and TRBJ1-2; D call uncertain. The CDR3 is 13 residues long. Per the germline V gene, CDR1 is MNHNS and CDR2 is SASEGT. Trimming took 0 bases from V and 8 from J, leaving 10 bases between them. CDR3 coding DNA: TGTGCCAGCAGTGAAGCGCGGGAGCGGGGCTACACCTTC. Translation: CASSEARERGYTF.

The chain joins TRBV5-6 to TRBJ1-2; no firm D call. CDR3 length: 15 amino acids. V shed 4 bases and J shed 3 bases, with 16 bases lying between them. Looked up from germline, CDR1 is SGHDT and CDR2 is YYEEEE. This chain's CDR3 is CASSPVASRHYGYTF. The CDR3 DNA reads TGTGCCAGCAGCCCGGTCGCCTCTCGCCACTATGGCTACACCTTC.

The V and J genes are TRBV21-1 and TRBJ1-6; no check of the table's D call, TRBD1, against the DNA was made. TRBV21-1 is described as a pseudogene. The length of the CDR3 is 16 residues. CDR3 region: CASSTHRDRGISPLHF. The CDR3 coding sequence is TGTGCCAGCAGCACCCACCGGGACAGGGGTATTTCACCCCTCCACTTT.

The chain employs TRBV7-2 and TRBJ1-4; TRBD1 is a possible D gene (5 bases). Trimming stripped 3 bases from V and 7 bases from J, with 9 bases between. The CDR3 spans 13 residues. Germline V gene data show CDR1 as SGHTA and CDR2 as FQGNSA. CDR3 loop: CASSFNRGEKLFF. CDR3 nucleotides: TGTGCCAGCAGCTTTAATAGGGGTGAAAAACTGTTTTTT.

This clone was observed a single time. V is TRBV30 and J is TRBJ2-5, with TRBD1 as a possible D gene (7 bases). The CDR3 is made up of 14 amino acids. V was clipped by 2 bases and J by 4 bases, with 14 bases between them. Looked up from germline, CDR1 is GTSNPN and CDR2 is SVGIG (reference sequence). CDR3 bases: TGTGCCTGGAGTCCCAGGGGGGCAGGAGAGACCCAGTACTTC. The encoded protein is CAWSPRGAGETQYF.

The gene calls are TRBV9 and TRBJ1-1; D ambiguous. In germline, CDR1 is SGDLS, CDR2 YYNGEE. The CDR3 covers 12 residues. Between the trimmed V and J ends, which lost 5 bases and 2 bases, there was a span of 7 bases. The DNA for the CDR3 is TGTGCCAGCAGGGGCAGTAACACTGAAGCTTTCTTT. Amino acids: CASRGSNTEAFF. The full variable domain, in which reference TRBV9 and TRBJ1-1 provide the parts outside the CDR3, is DSGVTQTPKHLITATGQRVTLRCSPRSGDLSVYWYQQSLDQGLQFLIQYYNGEERAKGNILERFSAQQFPDLHSELNLSSLELGDSALYFCASRGSNTEAFFGQGTRLTVV.

The chain recombines TRBV2 with TRBJ2-7; no clear D gene. Trimming cost V 2 bases and J 0 bases, with 5 bases left between them. The CDR3 has 13 amino acids. The germline V gene has CDR1 SNHLY and CDR2 FYNNEI. The CDR3 nucleotides read TGTGCCAGCAGTGAACAGGTCTCCTACGAGCAGTACTTC. Its translation is CASSEQVSYEQYF. The whole variable domain, remainder taken from reference TRBV2 and TRBJ2-7, is EPEVTQTPSHQVTQMGQEVILRCVPISNHLYFYWYRQILGQKVEFLVSFYNNEISEKSEIFDDQFSVERPDGSNFTLKIRSTKLEDSAMYFCASSEQVSYEQYFGPGTRLTVT.

The chain combines TRBV13 with TRBJ2-1; TRBD2 agrees at 8 bases. The CDR3 is made up of 17 amino acids. CDR1 and CDR2 from the germline V gene are PRHDT and FYEKMQ (reference sequence). V shed 1 base, J shed 7 bases, and the junction held 12 bases outside the gene matches. The CDR3 nucleotides are TGTGCCAGCAGCTTAGCGGGGGGGCCCCCTGGGAGTAATGAGCAGTTCTTC. It encodes CASSLAGGPPGSNEQFF.

The chain combines TRBV11-2 with TRBJ1-6; D may be TRBD1 (6 bases). Germline CDR1 reads SGHAT; CDR2 reads FQNNGV. The V end lost 0 bases, the J end lost 10 bases, and 16 bases lay between the germline ends. There are 16 residues in the CDR3. CDR3 region: CASSLEIRTEGSPLHF. CDR3 nucleotide sequence: TGTGCCAGCAGCTTAGAAATCCGGACAGAGGGATCACCCCTCCACTTT.

This sequence joins TRBV7-8 and TRBJ1-1; the D gene is possibly TRBD1 (5 bases). Trimming shortened V by 5 bases and J by 0 bases, and 16 bases separated the two germline ends. CDR3 length: 16 residues. In germline, CDR1 is SGHVS, CDR2 FQNEAQ. CDR3 sequence reads: CASSHRQLLMNTEAFF. The CDR3 region has the DNA TGTGCCAGCAGCCACCGACAGCTCCTCATGAACACTGAAGCTTTCTTT.

This chain joins TRBV20-1 and TRBJ1-1, with D tentatively TRBD1 (5 bases). The V gene's germline CDR1 is DFQATT and CDR2 SNEGSKA (reference sequence). Trimming cost V 6 bases and J 6 bases, with 14 bases left between them. This CDR3 region has 12 residues. The CDR3 DNA sequence: TGCAGTGCAAGTGCCCGGGGGGCTGAAGCTTTCTTT. Amino acid sequence: CSASARGAEAFF.

This sequence joins TRBV2 and TRBJ1-2; 10 nucleotides match TRBD1. This CDR3 is 13 amino acids long. Germline CDR1 and CDR2: SNHLY and FYNNEI. Trimming removed 7 bases from V and 6 bases from J; junction bases left unmatched: 5. For the CDR3, the DNA is TGTGCCAGCAAAAGGGGACAGGGGAATGGCTACACCTTC. Translating it yields CASKRGQGNGYTF.

This chain links TRBV24-1 with TRBJ1-4, with TRBD1 matching over 8 bases. This CDR3 spans 16 amino acids. The junction had 14 bases not matched to a gene; V was cut back by 9 bases and J by 6 bases. CDR1 KGHDR and CDR2 SFDVKD come from the germline V gene. Here the CDR3 reads CATGDTTGTGHEKLFF. CDR3 bases: TGTGCCACCGGCGATACCACCGGGACAGGCCATGAAAAACTGTTTTTT.

The rearrangement joins TRBV9 to TRBJ1-2; the D gene is possibly TRBD1 (5 bases). V was cut by 3 bases and J by 5 bases, with 14 bases left in between. Germline lookup yields CDR1 SGDLS and CDR2 YYNGEE. CDR3 length equals 14 residues. CDR3 DNA: TGTGCCAGCAGCGAGGGAGGGGTCGCGTATGGCTACACCTTC. Translated, it gives CASSEGGVAYGYTF.

The genes are TRBV6-1 and TRBJ2-3, with TRBD1 matching 8 bases. Germline-derived CDR1 and CDR2 are MNHNS and SASEGT. This CDR3 region has 17 residues. V dropped 4 bases and J dropped 0; count of bases not matched to a gene: 9. CDR3 nucleotides: TGTGCCAGCAGTGTGGTCCCGCGACAGGGGAGCACAGATACGCAGTATTTT. Its translation: CASSVVPRQGSTDTQYF.

This clone was observed once. This chain links TRBV4-1 with TRBJ2-1; 10 bases align to TRBD1. This CDR3 contains 16 residues. Trimming at V came to 4 bases and at J to 4 bases, leaving 7 bases not matched to a gene. The germline V gene has CDR1 MGHRA and CDR2 YSYEKL. The CDR3 nucleotides are TGCGCCAGCAGCCCTCGAGGACAGGGGGGTTACAATGAGCAGTTCTTC. Amino acid sequence: CASSPRGQGGYNEQFF.

This clone was picked up one time. A much bigger clone sits one base away, suggesting this may be a read error. Other DNA sequences in the same sample also yield this CDR3. The gene calls are TRBV9 and TRBJ1-1, with D perhaps matching TRBD1 (6 bases). Germline values: CDR1 SGDLS, CDR2 YYNGEE. V dropped 4 bases and J dropped 1 base, with 8 bases sitting between them. The CDR3 length is 13 residues. The CDR3 here is CASSLQGNTEAFF. In nucleotides, the CDR3 is TGTGCCAGCAGCTTACAGGGGAACACTGAAGCTTTCTTT.

The V gene is TRBV2, the J gene TRBJ1-6; 10 bases line up with TRBD1. CDR1 is SNHLY and CDR2 is FYNNEI in the germline V gene. The V and J ends lost 2 bases and 6 bases, in that order; junction bases with no gene match: 1. CDR3 length: 15 amino acids. The CDR3 loop is CASSERDRGNSPLHF. CDR3 DNA: TGTGCCAGCAGTGAAAGGGACAGGGGTAATTCACCCCTCCACTTT.

CDR3 amino acids: CASSVDTGYTEAFF. The CDR3 bases are TGTGCCAGCAGCGTAGATACAGGGTACACTGAAGCTTTCTTT. The V gene is TRBV9, the J gene TRBJ1-1, with D possibly TRBD1 on 6 matching bases. Per germline, CDR1 SGDLS and CDR2 YYNGEE. With 0 bases removed from V and 3 bases from J, the gap between germline ends came to 9 bases. The CDR3 consists of 14 residues.

The genes are TRBV30 and TRBJ1-5; no clear D. There are 16 residues in the CDR3. With 2 bases removed from V and 2 bases from J, the gap between germline ends came to 16 bases. Germline V gene sequence: CDR1 GTSNPN, CDR2 SVGIG (reference sequence). The CDR3 loop reads CAWSPRGAGGNQPQHF. In nucleotides, the CDR3 is TGTGCCTGGAGTCCCCGAGGCGCCGGGGGCAATCAGCCCCAGCATTTT. Full variable domain (missing parts from reference TRBV30 and TRBJ1-5): SQTIHQWPATLVQPVGSPLSLECTVEGTSNPNLYWYRQAAGRGLQLLFYSVGIGQISSEVPQNLSASRPQDRQFILSSKKLLLSDSGFYLCAWSPRGAGGNQPQHFGDGTRLSIL.

The J gene is TRBJ1-3, the V gene TRBV5-1, with D maybe TRBD1 (6 bases). The V gene lost 1 base and the J gene lost 0 bases, with 11 bases spanning the gap. CDR1 is SGHRS and CDR2 is YFSETQ in the germline V gene. CDR3 length: 16 residues. The CDR3 is CASSLSGQTSGNTIYF. CDR3 in DNA: TGCGCCAGCAGCTTGTCTGGACAGACCTCTGGAAACACCATATATTTT. Full variable domain (missing parts from reference TRBV5-1 and TRBJ1-3): KAGVTQTPRYLIKTRGQQVTLSCSPISGHRSVSWYQQTPGQGLQFLFEYFSETQRNKGNFPGRFSGRQFSNSRSEMNVSTLELGDSALYLCASSLSGQTSGNTIYFGEGSWLTVV.

This clone showed up just once. The chain links TRBV14 to TRBJ2-2; D is uncertain. The CDR3 totals 17 residues. From germline, CDR1 is SGHDN and CDR2 FVKESK. Trimming left V 4 bases short and J 0 bases short, with 15 bases between. Here the CDR3 DNA reads TGTGCCAGCAGCCCCCAATTCTCACACACGAACACCGGGGAGCTGTTTTTT. Its protein product is CASSPQFSHTNTGELFF.

CDR3 nucleotides: TGTGCCAGCAGCCAATTGGAACAGATGAACACTGAAGCTTTCTTT. Its translation is CASSQLEQMNTEAFF. The rearrangement links TRBV4-2 to TRBJ1-1; D gene uncertain. The germline gives CDR1 LGHNA, CDR2 YNFKEQ. The CDR3 extends over 15 amino acids. Between the trimmed V and J ends, which lost 2 bases and 0 bases, there was a span of 10 bases.